The next 25 T cell receptor beta chains were all read from a single sample in a study of T cell repertoires in cytomegalovirus infection. TCRdb reprocessed the reads with MiXCR, giving one entry per CDR3 protein. Of approximately 730,000 distinct CDR3 sequences in the sample, 25% to 30% were seen once. Their antigens remain unidentified. The source material was cultured CD8+ T cells from PBMCs, sampled from culture after CMV antigen stimulation. These receptors all come from a human donor in good health (CMV status not recorded). Some clones in this sample may be carry-over from other donors' samples.

This clonotype occurred a few times. The V and J genes are TRBV4-2 and TRBJ2-7, with a tentative D call TRBD1 (5 bases). The CDR3 runs 14 residues. V was pared by 0 bases and J by 3 bases, with 9 bases between. CDR1 and CDR2 (germline): LGHNA, YNFKEQ. The chain's CDR3 is CASSQDDQGYEQYV. In DNA, the CDR3 is TGTGCCAGCAGCCAAGATGATCAGGGCTACGAGCAGTACGTC.

CDR3 in DNA: TGTGCCAGCAGCCCCTTTGGGGCAAGGGGTAATTCACCCCTCCACTTT. It codes for CASSPFGARGNSPLHF. The genes are TRBV6-5 and TRBJ1-6, with a weak D call TRBD1 (5 bases). Germline V lookup: CDR1 MNHEY, CDR2 SVGAGI. V was pared by 6 bases and J by 6 bases, with 18 bases between. The CDR3 is 16 amino acids.

The V and J genes are TRBV6-5 and TRBJ1-2; 12 bases align to TRBD1. Germline CDR1 MNHEY, CDR2 SVGAGI. There are 17 residues in the CDR3. V trimming: 0 bases; J trimming: 4 bases; junction bases outside the gene matches: 6. Written as DNA, the CDR3 is TGTGCCAGCAGTTACTCGGGGGGGACAGGGGGCTTCTATGGCTACACCTTC. Its protein product is CASSYSGGTGGFYGYTF.

The J gene is TRBJ2-5, the V gene TRBV6-5; TRBD2 matches at 9 bases. CDR3 size: 16 residues. V lost 0 bases, J lost 5 bases, and 7 bases stayed unmatched. Germline V gene data show CDR1 as MNHEY and CDR2 as SVGAGI. The CDR3: CASSYSLAGSRETQYF. The CDR3 bases are TGTGCCAGCAGTTACTCGCTAGCGGGGTCCAGGGAGACCCAGTACTTC.

The chain carries TRBV9 and TRBJ2-7; D is perhaps TRBD2 (5 bases). This CDR3 contains 15 residues. Germline V gives CDR1 SGDLS, CDR2 YYNGEE. V lost 3 bases and J lost 2, with 15 bases in between. The CDR3 coding sequence is TGTGCCAGCAGCGCGGGGATGGGCGGAGCCTACGAGCAGTACTTC. Protein sequence: CASSAGMGGAYEQYF. The variable domain in full, with the rest retrieved from reference TRBV9 and TRBJ2-7, is DSGVTQTPKHLITATGQRVTLRCSPRSGDLSVYWYQQSLDQGLQFLIQYYNGEERAKGNILERFSAQQFPDLHSELNLSSLELGDSALYFCASSAGMGGAYEQYFGPGTRLTVT.

This clonotype was detected ten times or more. The CDR3 DNA sequence: TGTGCCAGCAGTTTTTTGTTGCAGGGGGCTTATGGGGCCAACGTCCTGACTTTC. This encodes CASSFLLQGAYGANVLTF. The J gene is TRBJ2-6, the V gene TRBV12-3 or TRBV12-4; 8 nucleotides align to TRBD1. This CDR3 has 18 amino acids. V lost 3 bases and J lost 3; bases outside the gene matches: 10.

The rearrangement uses TRBV12-3 or TRBV12-4 and TRBJ2-5, with 8 nucleotides matching TRBD2. The CDR3 covers 14 residues. J was trimmed by 4 bases and V by 7 bases; bases with no gene match: 8. The CDR3 spells CASTIAGPRETQYF. CDR3 sequence (DNA): TGTGCCAGCACTATAGCGGGGCCTCGAGAGACCCAGTACTTC.

This clonotype was picked up a small number of times. The V and J genes are TRBV7-9 and TRBJ2-1; unclear D gene. Germline CDR1 is SEHNR and CDR2 is FQNEAQ (reference sequence). V lost 4 bases and J lost 0, with 13 bases in between. The length of the CDR3 is 16 residues. The CDR3 nucleotides read TGTGCCAGCAGCTCCCTCAATTCCAGCTCCTACAATGAGCAGTTCTTC. It translates to CASSSLNSSSYNEQFF.

The chain joins TRBV12-3 or TRBV12-4 to TRBJ1-5, with D possibly TRBD1 on 6 matching bases. This CDR3 has 15 amino acids. V lost 7 bases, J lost 0 bases, and 13 bases lay in between. The CDR3 DNA reads as TGTGCCAGCACCTCCCACAGGGCTAGCAATCAGCCCCAGCATTTT. It translates to CASTSHRASNQPQHF.

The chain carries TRBV11-3 and TRBJ2-1; 7 nucleotides agree with TRBD1. The CDR3 length is 15 residues. CDR1 is SGHNT and CDR2 is YENEEA in the germline V gene. J gave up 4 bases and V 3 bases, and 6 bases lay outside the gene matches. The CDR3 loop reads CASSFGTDYYNEQFF. The CDR3 region has the DNA TGTGCCAGCAGCTTCGGGACAGACTATTACAATGAGCAGTTCTTC.

This clonotype occurred a few times. J is TRBJ1-6 and V is TRBV6-2 or TRBV6-3; D is possibly TRBD1 (5 bases). The CDR3 totals 14 residues. Germline values: CDR1 MNHEY, CDR2 SVGEGT. V lost 2 bases and J 7 bases, leaving 9 bases between the germline ends. The CDR3 DNA reads as TGTGCCAGCAGTTACGGGGGGACGAATTCACCCCTCCACTTT. Translated, it gives CASSYGGTNSPLHF.

This clonotype has a count of ten or more. The chain recombines TRBV7-2 with TRBJ1-5; tentatively, D is TRBD1 (5 bases). The CDR3 loop spans 15 amino acids. V dropped 3 bases and J dropped 5 bases, with 14 bases sitting between them. Germline CDR1 SGHTA, CDR2 FQGNSA. The CDR3 sequence is CASSFVETEHQPQHF. CDR3 nucleotide sequence: TGTGCCAGCAGCTTTGTTGAGACAGAGCATCAGCCCCAGCATTTT.

CDR3 protein: CASSPKDRGLDYGYTF. The CDR3 DNA reads TGTGCCAGCAGCCCAAAGGACAGGGGGCTCGACTATGGCTACACCTTC. The chain recombines TRBV13 with TRBJ1-2; the match to TRBD1 covers 11 bases. There are 16 residues in the CDR3. Germline loops: CDR1 PRHDT, CDR2 FYEKMQ (reference sequence). Germline trimming cut 5 bases from V and 3 bases from J; bases unmatched to any gene: 8.

Worth noting for this clonotype: It may be a read error: a sequence one base away is much more abundant. The chain uses TRBV7-8 and TRBJ2-7; D is ambiguous. CDR3 length: 13 residues. Germline V gene sequence: CDR1 SGHVS, CDR2 FQNEAQ. The chain's CDR3 is CASSLGKGYGQYV. The CDR3, as DNA: TGTGCCAGCAGCTTAGGGAAGGGCTACGGGCAGTACGTC.

The genes are TRBV6-1 and TRBJ2-7; 8 bases agree with TRBD2. Per the germline V gene, CDR1 is MNHNS and CDR2 is SASEGT. With 5 bases clipped from V and 2 bases from J, the junction kept 11 bases outside the gene matches. CDR3 length: 16 residues. DNA of the CDR3: TGTGCCAGCAGTTCCCTATCCGGGACTAGGGCCTACGAGCAGTACGTC. Translating it yields CASSSLSGTRAYEQYV.

The V call is TRBV9, the J call TRBJ2-3; 8 bases fit TRBD2. Unmatched junction bases numbered 8, after V lost 4 bases and J lost 7 bases. Germline V gives CDR1 SGDLS, CDR2 YYNGEE. The CDR3 has 14 amino acids. DNA for the CDR3: TGTGCCAGCAGCCCCGGGGGGGGCCTACATACGCAGTATTTT. This codes for CASSPGGGLHTQYF.

This chain connects TRBV4-1 to TRBJ2-5; 8 bases match TRBD2. CDR1 is MGHRA and CDR2 is YSYEKL in the germline V gene. The CDR3 consists of 15 residues. V dropped 4 bases and J dropped 2; count of bases not matched to a gene: 6. The CDR3 loop reads CASSRGLGGQETQYF. The CDR3 bases are TGCGCCAGCAGCCGGGGACTAGGGGGGCAAGAGACCCAGTACTTC.

This clonotype was found a few times. Mismatch with germline at one junction end may stem from a read error. The chain combines TRBV4-2 with TRBJ2-1; TRBD2 might be the D (6 bases). The germline CDR1 and CDR2 sequences are LGHNA and YNFKEQ. This CDR3 contains 14 residues. CDR3 amino acids: CASSPGTFRDEQFF. DNA of the CDR3: TGTGCTAGCAGCCCCGGGACTTTCCGAGATGAGCAGTTCTTC.

Only a few counts were recorded for this clonotype. The genes are TRBV4-1 and TRBJ2-2, with D unresolved. Trimming left V 3 bases short and J 5 bases short, with 10 bases between. CDR1 MGHRA and CDR2 YSYEKL come from the germline V gene. CDR3 size: 14 residues. The CDR3 DNA sequence: TGCGCCAGCAGCCACCAGCGCATAACCGGGGAGCTGTTTTTT. Its translation: CASSHQRITGELFF.

The sample holds a few counts of this clonotype. The rearrangement uses TRBV27 and TRBJ1-5; 10 bases agree with TRBD1. From germline, CDR1 is MNHEY and CDR2 SMNVEV (reference sequence). The CDR3 spans 16 residues. The trim removed 5 bases at V and 3 bases at J, leaving 7 bases unmatched. This CDR3 is CASSPSGQGYNQPQHF. The CDR3 DNA reads TGTGCCAGCAGTCCCTCGGGACAGGGGTACAATCAGCCCCAGCATTTT.

J is TRBJ1-5 and V is TRBV19; a weak D match, TRBD1 (6 bases). With 1 base removed from V and 6 bases from J, the gap between germline ends came to 10 bases. The CDR3 covers 14 residues. Germline loops: CDR1 LNHDA, CDR2 SQIVND (reference sequence). CDR3 DNA: TGTGCCAGTAGTATAGCGGGGGCGCGTCAGCCCCAGCATTTT. It yields the protein CASSIAGARQPQHF.

The rearrangement joins TRBV5-1 to TRBJ1-1, with D unclear. This CDR3 spans 15 amino acids. Germline CDR1 and CDR2: SGHRS and YFSETQ. V was cut by 4 bases and J by 10 bases, with 23 bases left in between. The DNA for the CDR3 is TGCGCCAGCAGCGGGGTCGCAGATCAGAAAGGGAGAGCTTTCTTT. It specifies CASSGVADQKGRAFF.

This clonotype has only a few counts. The chain has TRBV27 and TRBJ2-5; 7 bases align to TRBD2. There are 15 residues in the CDR3. The V and J ends lost 7 bases and 7 bases, in that order; junction bases with no gene match: 15. Germline loops: CDR1 MNHEY, CDR2 SMNVEV (reference sequence). The CDR3 is CASTQSGAVERTQYF. CDR3 nucleotides: TGTGCCAGCACCCAGAGCGGGGCGGTTGAGAGGACCCAGTACTTC.

This clonotype was counted at least ten times. The rearrangement links TRBV6-1 to TRBJ1-5, with D possibly TRBD1 on 6 matching bases. This CDR3 spans 15 amino acids. Trimming pared 6 bases from V and 5 bases from J, leaving 17 bases between. The germline CDR1 and CDR2 sequences are MNHNS and SASEGT. DNA for the CDR3: TGTGCCAGCAGAAAATTGCAACAGGGCCATCAGCCCCAGCATTTT. It specifies CASRKLQQGHQPQHF.

This clonotype came up many times. The J gene is TRBJ2-5, the V gene TRBV7-2; the D is unclear. Trimming took off 4 bases at V and 1 base at J, with 16 bases between the two ends. The CDR3 extends over 16 amino acids. The germline V gene encodes CDR1 SGHTA and CDR2 FQGNSA. The CDR3 reads CASSSLMVSVQETQYF. The CDR3 DNA is TGTGCCAGCAGCTCCCTCATGGTCTCGGTCCAAGAGACCCAGTACTTC.